Given below is one T cell receptor beta chain in context. In the authors' workflow: Reference gene primer amplification yielded estimated nucleated cell counts. TCRdb keeps only in-frame clones here, not all; method: immunoSEQ multiplex PCR. The V and J calls and the clone size are those of that table, but D and trimming were determined from the DNA. The table has 200,000 to 300,000 clones, over 75% seen once. The data belong to a study of blood T cell repertoires in COVID-19. Study background: Sites in the United States, Italy and Spain provided acute and convalescent COVID-19 samples. T cells, B-cell-depleted T cells, or PBMCs provided the cDNA or gDNA that served as material.

This sequence was found in a woman aged 45 to 65 with acute or convalescent COVID-19. Source material: peripheral blood.

The CDR3 loop reads CASSLDPALNYEQYF. The CDR3 nucleotides are TGTGCCAGCAGCTTAGACCCCGCGCTAAACTACGAGCAGTACTTC. V gene TRBV11-2 combines with J gene TRBJ2-7; D gene uncertain. In germline, CDR1 is SGHAT, CDR2 FQNNGV. The CDR3 contains 15 residues. The ends were cut back, 0 bases at V and 3 bases at J, with 12 bases in the middle.